This T cell receptor beta chain was identified during a study of siplizumab effects on memory and regulatory T cells. V gave up 4 bases and J gave up 8 bases; unmatched junction bases: 6. The length of the CDR3 is 15 residues. Germline lookup yields CDR1 SGHNT and CDR2 YYREEE (reference sequence). Some clones are missing from TCRdb's copy, which holds only in-frame ones; the method was immunoSEQ multiplex PCR. The data show more than 85,000 clones, with around 93% seen just once and about 0.32% held by the top ten. Study-level results: The alloreactive clones that mapped to unstimulated subsets made up only a minor fraction.

In regard to this clone: Its antigen remains unknown.

The receptor was isolated from a human donor in good health. The sequenced sample was CD4+ T cells sorted from blood. The chain is built from TRBV5-4 and TRBJ2-1; 13 nucleotides line up with TRBD2. CDR3 sequence (DNA): TGTGCCAGCAGCGGCAGGACTAGCGGGAGTGATGAGCAGTTCTTC. Translation: CASSGRTSGSDEQFF.